One and the same sample provided the 16 T cell receptor beta chains below, sequenced in a study of blood T cell repertoires in COVID-19. Here immunoSEQ multiplex PCR was the method, and the copy in TCRdb shows in-frame clones only, minus some. The sample holds about 140,000 clones, approximately 85% seen once. Sequencing was performed on peripheral blood. The receptors stem from a man aged 45-65 years with acute or convalescent COVID-19.

This clone turned up a few times. V usage is TRBV12-3 or TRBV12-4 and J usage is TRBJ1-5, with 8 bases lining up with TRBD1. After removal of 6 bases from V and 5 bases from J, the junction contained 3 bases not matched to a gene. There are 13 residues in the CDR3. The CDR3 protein is CASRATGDQPQHF. The CDR3 coding sequence is TGTGCCAGCAGAGCGACAGGGGATCAGCCCCAGCATTTT.

The chain joins TRBV19 to TRBJ1-2, with 7 bases identical to TRBD1. CDR1 and CDR2 (germline): LNHDA, SQIVND (reference sequence). Trimming cost V 2 bases and J 4 bases; bases outside gene matches: 7. This CDR3 region has 15 residues. The CDR3 reads CASSITQGIPYGYTF. For the CDR3, the DNA is TGTGCCAGTAGTATAACACAGGGGATTCCCTATGGCTACACCTTC.

This clone was recorded a few times. The chain carries TRBV11-2 and TRBJ1-1, with D unresolved. V was trimmed by 5 bases and J by 2 bases, leaving 9 bases between them. The CDR3 length is 13 residues. Germline CDR1 is SGHAT and CDR2 is FQNNGV. This CDR3 reads CASSPGGNTEAFF. The DNA of the CDR3 is TGTGCCAGCAGCCCCGGCGGTAACACTGAAGCTTTCTTT.

V gene TRBV28 combines with J gene TRBJ1-5; 8 nucleotides line up with TRBD1. This CDR3 spans 17 amino acids. CDR1 MDHEN and CDR2 SYDVKM come from the germline V gene. The J segment lost 3 bases and the V segment lost 3 bases, leaving 10 bases of the junction unmatched. DNA of the CDR3: TGTGCCAGCAGTTTCGTAACAGGGGGAAACCTCAATCAGCCCCAGCATTTT. This encodes CASSFVTGGNLNQPQHF.

This rearrangement joins TRBV7-9 to TRBJ1-6; no clear D gene. CDR3 length: 13 residues. Germline V lookup: CDR1 SEHNR, CDR2 FQNEAQ (reference sequence). Trimming took 5 bases from V and 10 from J, leaving 12 bases between them. CDR3: CASSPPMESPLHF. CDR3 in DNA: TGTGCCAGCAGCCCCCCGATGGAGTCACCCCTCCACTTT.

The chain has TRBV10-3 and TRBJ2-3, with 8 bases identical to TRBD2. This CDR3 has 15 amino acids. From germline, CDR1 is ENHRY and CDR2 SYGVKD. V gave up 6 bases and J gave up 2 bases; unmatched junction bases: 7. The CDR3 region is CAIRVGTRNTDTQYF. Written as DNA, the CDR3 is TGTGCCATCAGGGTAGGGACTAGAAACACAGATACGCAGTATTTT.

CDR3 in amino acids: CASSETGGNTIYF. CDR3 bases: TGTGCCAGCAGCGAGACAGGGGGGAACACCATATATTTT. The rearrangement links TRBV2 to TRBJ1-3; 9 nucleotides line up with TRBD1. There are 13 residues in the CDR3. The ends lost 6 bases at V and 7 bases at J; junction bases unmatched: 4. CDR1 and CDR2 (germline): SNHLY, FYNNEI.

This clone was observed a single time. The CDR3 region has the DNA TGTGCCAGCAGCTGGGGGACAGGGGGCCTCTGGGAGCAGTACTTC. It encodes CASSWGTGGLWEQYF. This rearrangement joins TRBV11-2 to TRBJ2-7, with 12 positions matching TRBD1. Germline lookup yields CDR1 SGHAT and CDR2 FQNNGV. Unmatched junction bases numbered 8, after V lost 4 bases and J lost 7 bases. The CDR3 extends over 15 amino acids.

The chain employs TRBV6-1 and TRBJ1-5; TRBD1 matches at 7 bases. The junction had 9 bases not matched to a gene; V was cut back by 1 base and J by 9 bases. This CDR3 has 15 residues. The germline gives CDR1 MNHNS, CDR2 SASEGT. As DNA, the CDR3 is TGTGCCAGCAGTGAAGGAACAGGGGCGGCCCTGCCCCAGCATTTT. Translated, it gives CASSEGTGAALPQHF.

The chain employs TRBV12-3 or TRBV12-4 and TRBJ2-7; no definite D call. The CDR3 sequence is 11 residues long. With 6 bases removed from V and 2 bases from J, the gap between germline ends came to 5 bases. The CDR3 loop is CASSFAYEQYF. CDR3 nucleotides: TGTGCCAGCAGCTTTGCCTACGAGCAGTACTTC.

The rearrangement links TRBV9 to TRBJ2-7, with D tentatively TRBD1 (5 bases). V gave up 0 bases and J gave up 4 bases, with 20 bases separating them. Germline V gene lookup returns CDR1 SGDLS and CDR2 YYNGEE. This CDR3 region has 17 residues. CDR3 residues: CASSVGTPSRGVYEQYF. The CDR3 DNA reads TGTGCCAGCAGCGTAGGGACACCGAGTAGGGGTGTTTACGAGCAGTACTTC.

The chain links TRBV12-5 to TRBJ2-2, with TRBD2 identical over 10 bases. The CDR3 covers 17 residues. Trimming took 6 bases from V and 5 from J; bases not matched to a gene: 12. CDR1 and CDR2 (germline): LGHNT, FRNRAP. CDR3 protein: CASGSTERGGRTGELFF. The CDR3 DNA is TGTGCTAGTGGCTCCACGGAGCGGGGGGGCCGGACCGGGGAGCTGTTTTTT.

The rearrangement uses TRBV5-1 and TRBJ1-2, with 7 bases that match TRBD1. Germline CDR1 SGHRS, CDR2 YFSETQ. The ends lost 4 bases at V and 3 bases at J; junction bases unmatched: 6. The CDR3 is 14 amino acids. The CDR3 sequence: CASSASGQDYGYTF. The CDR3 nucleotides read TGCGCCAGCAGCGCGAGCGGACAGGACTATGGCTACACCTTC. Based on the CDR3 plus reference TRBV5-1 and TRBJ1-2, the full variable domain is KAGVTQTPRYLIKTRGQQVTLSCSPISGHRSVSWYQQTPGQGLQFLFEYFSETQRNKGNFPGRFSGRQFSNSRSEMNVSTLELGDSALYLCASSASGQDYGYTFGSGTRLTVV.

The chain combines TRBV5-6 with TRBJ2-2; 8 bases are a match to TRBD2. Losses at the gene ends were 4 bases for V and 4 bases for J; bases not matched to a gene: 9. The CDR3 sequence is 16 residues long. CDR1 and CDR2 from the germline V gene are SGHDT and YYEEEE. As DNA, the CDR3 is TGTGCCAGCAGCGAAGAGCGGGGGCGCTTCACCGGGGAGCTGTTTTTT. Its translation: CASSEERGRFTGELFF.

In nucleotides, the CDR3 is TGTGCCAGCAAGCCCGGCAGGGCTGACGAGCAGTACTTC. Amino acid sequence: CASKPGRADEQYF. The chain joins TRBV6-5 to TRBJ2-7; D is possibly TRBD1 (5 bases). Trimming stripped 7 bases from V and 5 bases from J, with 15 bases between. The CDR3 contains 13 residues. Germline loops: CDR1 MNHEY, CDR2 SVGAGI.

The chain links TRBV10-3 to TRBJ1-1, with TRBD1 as a possible D gene (5 bases). Trimming removed 3 bases from V and 1 base from J, with 12 bases in between. The CDR3 is made up of 15 amino acids. CDR1 is ENHRY, CDR2 SYGVKD, per germline. This CDR3 reads CAISDFAGRNTEAFF. The CDR3 nucleotides are TGTGCCATCAGTGATTTTGCAGGGCGGAACACTGAAGCTTTCTTT.